A selection of T cell receptor beta chains follows, all from one sample in a study of CD8 T cells in Susac syndrome. TCRdb reanalysed the immunoSEQ multiplex PCR reads using MiXCR and keeps one entry per CDR3 protein. The repertoire holds around 80,000 distinct CDR3 sequences, with roughly nine tenths as singletons. Sequencing was performed on CD8+ T cells from PBMCs. The receptors derive from a human donor with multiple sclerosis. CDR3s include the opening cysteine and the closing phenylalanine or tryptophan. D genes are given only for firm matches. Clone size is stated in some rows and not others, as once, few, many or a class when expanded.

j_gene,v_gene,abundance,d_gene,CDR3aa,CDR3nt
TRBJ2-7,TRBV10-3,once,TRBD2,CAISRSGGSSYEQYF,TGTGCCATCAGTCGGAGCGGGGGGAGCTCCTACGAGCAGTACTTC
TRBJ2-1,TRBV7-6,once,.,CASSPEDDMEQFF,TGTGCCAGCAGCCCTGAGGACGATATGGAGCAGTTCTTC
TRBJ2-1,TRBV5-4,.,TRBD1,CASSFRGLYNEQFF,TGTGCCAGCAGCTTCAGGGGGTTGTACAATGAGCAGTTCTTC
TRBJ2-1,TRBV19,.,.,CASSTSSPSEQFF,TGTGCCAGTAGTACTTCTAGCCCAAGTGAGCAGTTCTTC
TRBJ1-1,TRBV2,.,.,CASRVDSLMNTEAFF,TGTGCCAGCAGGGTGGACAGCCTAATGAACACTGAAGCTTTCTTT
TRBJ2-2,TRBV19,.,TRBD1,CASDPGTANTGELFF,TGTGCCAGTGATCCCGGGACAGCGAACACCGGGGAGCTGTTTTTT
TRBJ2-2,TRBV27,.,.,CASSLISPGELFF,TGTGCCAGCAGTTTAATTAGCCCCGGGGAGCTGTTTTTT
TRBJ1-5,TRBV20-1,.,.,CSARRAVNQPQHF,TGCAGTGCTAGAAGGGCAGTCAATCAGCCCCAGCATTTT
TRBJ2-7,TRBV7-9,.,.,CASRPLGSEQYF,TGTGCCAGCAGACCACTCGGTTCCGAGCAGTACTTC
TRBJ1-5,TRBV7-2,.,.,CASSLRMGLGNNQPQHF,TGTGCCAGCAGCTTACGGATGGGGCTTGGCAATAATCAGCCCCAGCATTTT
TRBJ1-5,TRBV7-2,.,.,CASSPRTGSNQPQHF,TGTGCCAGCAGCCCAAGGACGGGGAGCAATCAGCCCCAGCATTTT
TRBJ2-3,TRBV14,.,.,CASSPESPRGDTQYF,TGTGCCAGCAGCCCAGAGTCCCCTAGGGGAGATACGCAGTATTTT
TRBJ2-3,TRBV11-2,.,.,CASSLATGLTDTQYF,TGTGCCAGCAGCTTAGCCACGGGGCTCACAGATACGCAGTATTTT
TRBJ2-7,TRBV7-6,.,.,CASSLGLRDTHEQYF,TGTGCCAGCAGCTTAGGGCTCCGGGACACTCACGAGCAGTACTTC
TRBJ2-7,TRBV10-3,once,TRBD2,CAISASGVYEQYF,TGTGCCATCAGTGCTAGCGGGGTCTACGAGCAGTACTTC
TRBJ2-3,TRBV27,.,TRBD1,CASSSQRTGRDTQYF,TGTGCCAGCAGTTCTCAACGGACAGGGCGGGATACGCAGTATTTT
TRBJ2-7,TRBV2,.,.,CASSRGVEQYF,TGTGCCAGCAGTAGGGGTGTTGAGCAGTACTTC
TRBJ1-1,TRBV5-6,.,.,CASSDGQPRVAFF,TGTGCCAGCAGCGACGGACAGCCCAGGGTAGCTTTCTTT
TRBJ1-5,TRBV2,.,.,CASSEIGGEFNQPQHF,TGTGCCAGCAGTGAAATAGGGGGAGAGTTCAATCAGCCCCAGCATTTT
TRBJ1-1,TRBV7-9,once,.,CASQTAGASRLNTEAFF,TGTGCCAGCCAAACAGCCGGGGCAAGCCGACTAAACACTGAAGCTTTCTTT